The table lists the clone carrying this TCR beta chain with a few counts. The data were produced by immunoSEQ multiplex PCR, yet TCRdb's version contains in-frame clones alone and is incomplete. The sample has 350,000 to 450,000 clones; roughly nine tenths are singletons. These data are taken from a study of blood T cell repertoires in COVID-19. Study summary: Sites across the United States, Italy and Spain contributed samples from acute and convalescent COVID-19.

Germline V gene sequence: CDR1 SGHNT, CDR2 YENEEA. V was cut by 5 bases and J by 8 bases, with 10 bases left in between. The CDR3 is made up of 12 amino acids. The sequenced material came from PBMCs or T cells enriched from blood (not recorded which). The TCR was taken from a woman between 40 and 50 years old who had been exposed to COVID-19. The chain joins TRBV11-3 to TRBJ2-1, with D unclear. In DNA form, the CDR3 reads TGTGCCAGCAGCCGTGGGCTGGATGAGCAGTTCTTC. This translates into CASSRGLDEQFF.